This TCR beta chain was profiled in a study of human T cells and chemical hapten exposure. This sample's time point: pre-sensitization, week 0. The sample's treatment: therapeutic diphenylcyclopropenone sensitization with weekly scalp DPC. In regard to this clonotype: The antigen is undetermined.

This CDR3 has 12 amino acids. V dropped 0 bases and J dropped 13 bases, with 12 bases sitting between them. CDR1 and CDR2 (germline): SEHNR, FQNEAQ (reference sequence). General study points: Against controls, expanded TCRs gave rise to significantly more large CDR3 similarity clusters.

The library attached unique molecular identifiers to individual cDNA molecules. Original methodology: The number of TCRs in each sample had a median of about 96,000 and spanned roughly 23,224 to 700,000. Each CDR3 protein is one row after TCRdb ran MiXCR on the RACE reads. The authors' filters were not applied to this entry. The repertoire holds roughly 380,000 distinct CDR3 sequences, with approximately 5.1% as singletons. The chain couples TRBV7-9 to TRBJ1-1, with D unclear. The sequence was collected from a woman aged 45-65 years with alopecia areata. Some clones in this sample may be carry-over from other donors' samples. Specimen: whole blood, collected in connection with sensitization to the hapten diphenylcyclopropenone (DPC). Written as DNA, the CDR3 is TGTGCCAGCAGCTTAGCAACCCCGCCGGGTTTCTTT. It codes for CASSLATPPGFF.